One sample yielded the 29 T cell receptor beta chains listed below, sequenced in a study of T-cell reconstitution after alpha-beta-depleted transplantation in children. TCRbeta library construction was performed incorporating unique molecular identifiers. TCRdb re-analysed the PCR reads in MiXCR, keeping a single row per CDR3 protein. The profile covers around 300,000 distinct CDR3 sequences, with around 10% appearing a single time and 7.5% taken by the ten largest. The specimen was PBMCs, collected before TCRalphabeta/CD19-depleted stem cell transplant. The receptors derive from a boy in the first two years of life with acute myeloid leukemia, due to receive a stem cell transplant.

This clonotype has only a few counts. The CDR3 coding sequence is TGTGCCACCAGCAGAGTTGCATCCCGCTACGAGCAGTACTTC. Amino acids: CATSRVASRYEQYF. The rearrangement links TRBV15 to TRBJ2-7; D call uncertain. The length of the CDR3 is 14 residues. With 1 base removed from V and 3 bases from J, the gap between germline ends came to 10 bases. Germline V gene sequence: CDR1 LNHNV, CDR2 YYDKDF (reference sequence).

This clonotype was seen at least ten times. The V and J genes are TRBV5-1 and TRBJ2-3, with unresolved D. V lost 4 bases and J lost 6, with 6 bases in between. There are 11 residues in the CDR3. Germline V gene data show CDR1 as SGHRS and CDR2 as YFSETQ. The CDR3 region has the DNA TGCGCCAGCAGCCCTGACGATACGCAGTATTTT. Amino acid sequence: CASSPDDTQYF.

This clonotype was counted ten times or more. The chain joins TRBV5-1 to TRBJ2-7; 12 nucleotides match TRBD2. The CDR3 is 19 amino acids. CDR1 and CDR2 (germline): SGHRS, YFSETQ. V lost 3 bases, J lost 3 bases, and 16 bases stayed unmatched. The CDR3 is CASSWLEGTGLAGNYEQYF. For the CDR3, the DNA is TGCGCCAGCAGCTGGCTGGAAGGGACCGGACTAGCGGGAAACTACGAGCAGTACTTC.

This clonotype was recorded at least ten times. The chain carries TRBV29-1 and TRBJ2-1; the D gene is possibly TRBD2 (5 bases). The CDR3 is 15 residues long. The V and J ends lost 1 base and 3 bases respectively, with 13 bases between them. CDR1 SQVTM and CDR2 ANQGSEA come from the germline V gene. The CDR3 region is CSVEGETQIYNEQFF. The CDR3 region has the DNA TGCAGCGTTGAAGGGGAGACTCAGATCTACAATGAGCAGTTCTTC.

This clonotype has ten or more counts. The chain is built from TRBV4-3 and TRBJ1-5; D remains unclear. Trimming pared 0 bases from V and 10 bases from J, leaving 10 bases between. Germline loops: CDR1 LGHNA, CDR2 YSLEER. This CDR3 region has 13 residues. The CDR3 nucleotides are TGCGCCAGCAGCCAAGAATTCAGTCACCCCCAGCATTTT. As protein: CASSQEFSHPQHF.

This clonotype came up many times. CDR3 residues: CASSWTSGTDTQYF. The CDR3 DNA sequence: TGTGCCAGCAGTTGGACTAGCGGCACAGATACGCAGTATTTT. J is TRBJ2-3 and V is TRBV7-9, with TRBD2 matching 9 bases. After removal of 6 bases from V and 1 base from J, the junction contained 2 bases not matched to a gene. Germline values: CDR1 SEHNR, CDR2 FQNEAQ (reference sequence). The length of the CDR3 is 14 residues. Using reference TRBV7-9 and TRBJ2-3 for the parts outside the CDR3, the full variable domain is DTGVSQNPRHKITKRGQNVTFRCDPISEHNRLYWYRQTLGQGPEFLTYFQNEAQLEKSRLLSDRFSAERPKGSFSTLEIQRTEQGDSAMYLCASSWTSGTDTQYFGPGTRLTVL.

This clonotype came up many times. The rearrangement joins TRBV12-3 or TRBV12-4 to TRBJ2-5; the D gene could be TRBD1 or TRBD2 (5 bases each). V lost 6 bases, J lost 3 bases, and 17 bases lay in between. This CDR3 contains 15 residues. The CDR3 sequence is CASSPSAEGKETQYF. CDR3 nucleotide sequence: TGTGCCAGCAGCCCCTCGGCTGAGGGGAAAGAGACCCAGTACTTC.

Ten or more counts support this clonotype. The chain uses TRBV28 and TRBJ1-2; D uncertain. The CDR3 is made up of 11 amino acids. Germline loops: CDR1 MDHEN, CDR2 SYDVKM. V lost 4 bases, J lost 4 bases, and 4 bases lay in between. This CDR3 is CASSWGYGYTF. The CDR3 DNA sequence: TGTGCCAGCAGTTGGGGCTATGGCTACACCTTC.

This clonotype was counted only a few times. The rearrangement joins TRBV6-2 or TRBV6-3 to TRBJ2-1, with TRBD2 matching over 7 bases. Germline V lookup: CDR1 MNHEY, CDR2 SVGEGT. V was clipped by 6 bases and J by 2 bases; unmatched bases: 4. This CDR3 is 14 amino acids long. The CDR3 DNA reads TGTGCCAGCAGCACGGGGGGAGCCTACAATGAGCAGTTCTTC. Translation gives CASSTGGAYNEQFF.

This clonotype was counted between two and nine times. The CDR3 nucleotides are TGTGCCAGCAGCTCAAGCTTTAGCGGGGGCAGCTCTGGGGCCAACGTCCTGACTTTC. Its translation is CASSSSFSGGSSGANVLTF. The chain is built from TRBV7-2 and TRBJ2-6; 9 nucleotides line up with TRBD2. The CDR3 is 19 residues long. Germline lookup yields CDR1 SGHTA and CDR2 FQGNSA. J lost 0 bases, V lost 4 bases, and 10 bases had no gene match.

This rearrangement joins TRBV11-1 to TRBJ1-6; D is possibly TRBD1 (6 bases). Trimming shortened V by 0 bases and J by 0 bases, and 12 bases separated the two germline ends. CDR1 is SGHAT, CDR2 FQDESV, per germline (reference sequence). The CDR3 sequence is 18 residues long. CDR3 loop: CASSLAGTTSSYNSPLHF. The CDR3 DNA follows: TGTGCCAGCAGCTTAGCGGGGACAACGAGCTCCTATAATTCACCCCTCCACTTT.

This clonotype was seen ten or more times. V gene TRBV6-5 combines with J gene TRBJ2-7; 8 nucleotides align to TRBD2. CDR1 is MNHEY and CDR2 is SVGAGI in the germline V gene. This CDR3 spans 14 amino acids. J gave up 2 bases and V 4 bases, and 4 bases lay outside the gene matches. The CDR3 DNA reads TGTGCCAGCAGTTCATTAGCGGGACCCTACGAGCAGTACTTC. Amino acid sequence: CASSSLAGPYEQYF.

V gene TRBV5-4 combines with J gene TRBJ2-2; TRBD2 matches 14 bases. This CDR3 has 18 residues. Germline V gene lookup returns CDR1 SGHNT and CDR2 YYREEE (reference sequence). V trimming: 4 bases; J trimming: 6 bases; junction bases outside the gene matches: 11. The CDR3 protein is CASSTLGGTSGGPGELFF. CDR3 coding DNA: TGTGCCAGCAGCACGTTAGGCGGGACTAGCGGGGGTCCCGGGGAGCTGTTTTTT.

This clonotype showed up many times. The J gene is TRBJ1-3, the V gene TRBV9; D gene ambiguous. Germline values: CDR1 SGDLS, CDR2 YYNGEE. There are 15 residues in the CDR3. V lost 4 bases and J 1 base, leaving 12 bases between the germline ends. CDR3 nucleotide sequence: TGTGCCAGCAGCCCTTCTGGGATTTCTGGAAACACCATATATTTT. Translated, it gives CASSPSGISGNTIYF.

This clonotype occurred a few times. The chain joins TRBV29-1 to TRBJ2-7, with TRBD1 as a possible D gene (5 bases). V lost 4 bases and J lost 2, with 6 bases in between. In germline, CDR1 is SQVTM, CDR2 ANQGSEA. The CDR3 loop spans 11 amino acids. The CDR3 DNA sequence: TGCAGCGTTGTCAGGGCCTACGAGCAGTACTTC. Its translation is CSVVRAYEQYF.

This clonotype has at least ten counts. This chain joins TRBV7-2 and TRBJ1-2, with D perhaps matching TRBD1 (5 bases). V gave up 1 base and J gave up 6 bases, with 15 bases separating them. Germline CDR1 reads SGHTA; CDR2 reads FQGNSA. The length of the CDR3 is 15 residues. DNA for the CDR3: TGTGCCAGCAGCTTAGGGGAGGGGATAAAGGATGGCTACACCTTC. Encoded protein: CASSLGEGIKDGYTF.

This clonotype has ten or more counts. The rearrangement joins TRBV6-1 to TRBJ2-1, with D possibly matching TRBD1 (6 bases). Germline loops: CDR1 MNHNS, CDR2 SASEGT. Trimming removed 8 bases from V and 9 bases from J, with 23 bases in between. The length of the CDR3 is 15 residues. CDR3 protein: CASLPYRGGRVEQFF. As DNA, the CDR3 is TGTGCCAGCTTACCCTACAGAGGGGGTAGGGTTGAGCAGTTCTTC.

This clonotype was seen many times. The rearrangement uses TRBV20-1 and TRBJ2-1; 11 bases are a match to TRBD2. Germline V gives CDR1 DFQATT, CDR2 SNEGSKA (reference sequence). This CDR3 has 15 amino acids. J was trimmed by 1 base and V by 4 bases; bases with no gene match: 3. The CDR3 here is CSATSSGRSYNEQFF. In DNA, the CDR3 is TGCAGTGCTACCTCTAGCGGGAGGTCCTACAATGAGCAGTTCTTC.

Many counts were recorded for this clonotype. The V and J genes are TRBV5-1 and TRBJ1-3; D remains ambiguous. The germline CDR1 and CDR2 sequences are SGHRS and YFSETQ. V gave up 3 bases and J gave up 0 bases, with 7 bases separating them. The CDR3 spans 14 residues. The CDR3 loop reads CASSSGSSGNTIYF. The CDR3 bases are TGCGCCAGCAGCTCGGGGAGCTCTGGAAACACCATATATTTT.

This chain joins TRBV10-1 and TRBJ1-5; perhaps TRBD1 as D (5 bases). Germline values: CDR1 WNHNN, CDR2 SYGVQD (reference sequence). This CDR3 has 17 amino acids. V lost 1 base, J lost 5 bases, and 18 bases lay in between. The CDR3, as DNA: TGCGCCAGCAGTGAGTTTCCAGGCAGGGTTTGGGATCAGCCCCAGCATTTT. Protein sequence: CASSEFPGRVWDQPQHF.

Many counts were recorded for this clonotype. V gene TRBV20-1 combines with J gene TRBJ2-7, with 10 positions matching TRBD2. Per germline, CDR1 DFQATT and CDR2 SNEGSKA (reference sequence). V shed 5 bases, J shed 3 bases, and the junction held 7 bases outside the gene matches. This CDR3 spans 14 amino acids. CDR3 in DNA: TGCAGTGCTCCCAGCGGGAGGGCCCTCTACGAGCAGTACTTC. The encoded protein is CSAPSGRALYEQYF.

A word on this clonotype: A read error may explain this, as a much larger clone is one base away. This chain connects TRBV20-1 to TRBJ1-1, with 8 positions matching TRBD1. The CDR3 has 13 residues. Germline V gene lookup returns CDR1 DFQATT and CDR2 SNEGSKA (reference sequence). The CDR3 DNA sequence: TGCTGTGCTAGACTACAGGGGGGCGGGGGGGCTTTCTTT. This encodes CCARLQGGGGAFF.

This clonotype has ten or more counts. The V call is TRBV7-3, the J call TRBJ2-1; D unclear. There are 15 residues in the CDR3. Germline assignment: CDR1 SGHTA and CDR2 FQGTGA. The V end was cut by 2 bases, the J end by 6 bases, with 14 bases between. The CDR3 DNA reads TGTGCCAGCAGCTTACTTCCGGCTCCCCTCAATGAGCAGTTCTTC. It yields the protein CASSLLPAPLNEQFF. Variable domain in full (rest from reference TRBV7-3 and TRBJ2-1): GAGVSQTPSNKVTEKGKYVELRCDPISGHTALYWYRQSLGQGPEFLIYFQGTGAADDSGLPNDRFFAVRPEGSVSTLKIQRTERGDSAVYLCASSLLPAPLNEQFFGPGTRLTVL.

This clonotype was recorded at least ten times. The gene calls are TRBV28 and TRBJ1-4, with TRBD1 identical over 7 bases. The germline gives CDR1 MDHEN, CDR2 SYDVKM. The CDR3 is 15 residues long. V lost 6 bases to trimming and J lost 5 bases; unmatched junction nucleotides: 9. Written as DNA, the CDR3 is TGTGCCAGCAGCCTCAGAGGGGGCGGGAATGAAAAACTGTTTTTT. Translated: CASSLRGGGNEKLFF.

This clonotype has a count of ten or more. The J gene is TRBJ2-5, the V gene TRBV29-1; the D is unclear. Germline V gene data show CDR1 as SQVTM and CDR2 as ANQGSEA. The CDR3 extends over 11 amino acids. Trimming shortened V by 2 bases and J by 4 bases, and 5 bases separated the two germline ends. The CDR3 sequence: CSVELGETQYF. Written as DNA, the CDR3 is TGCAGCGTTGAACTAGGAGAGACCCAGTACTTC.

This clonotype occurred a few times. J is TRBJ2-1 and V is TRBV7-6; tentatively, D is TRBD1 (6 bases). Trimming took off 5 bases at V and 9 bases at J, with 17 bases between the two ends. Germline V gene lookup returns CDR1 SGHVS and CDR2 FNYEAQ. The CDR3 runs 14 residues. CDR3 in DNA: TGTGCCAGCAGCCCCCGGACAGTTCTGGGTGAGCAGTTCTTC. It translates to CASSPRTVLGEQFF. Combining the CDR3 with reference TRBV7-6 and TRBJ2-1 gives the whole variable domain GAGVSQSPRYKVTKRGQDVALRCDPISGHVSLYWYRQALGQGPEFLTYFNYEAQQDKSGLPNDRFSAERPEGSISTLTIQRTEQRDSAMYRCASSPRTVLGEQFFGPGTRLTVL.

This clonotype was counted ten times or more. The CDR3 bases are TGTGCCAGCAGTTTGCTCGGTGGAAACACCATATATTTT. It translates to CASSLLGGNTIYF. This chain connects TRBV27 to TRBJ1-3; D call uncertain. Per the germline V gene, CDR1 is MNHEY and CDR2 is SMNVEV (reference sequence). The V gene lost 3 bases and the J gene lost 3 bases, with 6 bases spanning the gap. The CDR3 is 13 residues long.

The V gene is TRBV20-1, the J gene TRBJ2-1; D remains ambiguous. The germline V gene has CDR1 DFQATT and CDR2 SNEGSKA (reference sequence). With 0 bases removed from V and 4 bases from J, the gap between germline ends came to 16 bases. The length of the CDR3 is 16 residues. In DNA, the CDR3 is TGCAGTGCTAGAGATCGCAGTAGTTCGTCATACAATGAGCAGTTCTTC. Its translation: CSARDRSSSSYNEQFF.

This clonotype has only a few counts. This chain links TRBV29-1 with TRBJ2-7; D unresolved. CDR1 and CDR2 (germline): SQVTM, ANQGSEA. The length of the CDR3 is 11 residues. Trimming left V 4 bases short and J 0 bases short, with 4 bases between. This CDR3 reads CSVGPSYEQYF. DNA of the CDR3: TGCAGCGTTGGCCCCTCCTACGAGCAGTACTTC.